This TCR beta chain was sequenced during a study of cytomegalovirus exposure and HLA in healthy donors. Study results and caveats: Earlier results showed most TCR beta V segments being productive about 90% or about 30% of the time. The study designated 150 to 200 TCR beta chains cytomegalovirus-associated. An observed cluster of highly shared sequence variants was recorded as a likely sequencing artifact.

This CDR3 spans 16 amino acids. Germline V gives CDR1 LNHNV, CDR2 YYDKDF (reference sequence). Trimming cost V 5 bases and J 4 bases, with 18 bases left between them. Concerning this clone: Its cognate antigen is unknown.

The PCR made use of 60 Vbeta and 13 Jbeta primers. Assay: immunoSEQ multiplex PCR; the TCRdb copy retains only in-frame clones and omits some. The data hold fewer than 90,000 clones, with nearly 80% observed a single time. The V and J genes are TRBV15 and TRBJ1-3, with TRBD1 as a possible D gene (5 bases). The sample consisted of PBMCs. The sequence derives from a female donor in good health and CMV-seronegative. CDR3: CATSPREGSTGNTIYF. CDR3 DNA: TGTGCCACCAGCCCGAGGGAGGGGTCAACAGGAAACACCATATATTTT.